One sample yielded the 14 T cell receptor beta chains listed below, sequenced in a study of T cell repertoires in cytomegalovirus infection (dated by TCRdb to about 2019). These receptors have no identified antigens. Sequencer: Illumina HiSeq 1500. Through fastp at Q25 and MiXCR, TCRdb rebuilt clones from the public reads, retaining in-frame beta chains. Each record represents a unique CDR3 protein, reported with the most common genes and DNA among its rows. This sample holds about 830,000 distinct CDR3 sequences; about 31% were observed only once. Around 12% of the sample rests with the top ten. According to the study, the label for this sample's treatment or condition signals: in vitro stimulation with specific CMV peptide epitopes to enrich CMV-specific T cells. Source: cultured CD8+ T cells from PBMCs, taken from culture after CMV antigen stimulation. The source is a human donor in good health (CMV status not recorded). Some clones in this sample may be carry-over from other donors' samples.

The rearrangement uses TRBV11-2 and TRBJ1-2; maybe TRBD1 (6 bases). Germline loops: CDR1 SGHAT, CDR2 FQNNGV. Trimming pared 5 bases from V and 3 bases from J, leaving 22 bases between. There are 17 residues in the CDR3. The CDR3, as DNA: TGTGCCAGCAGCCGCCGCCCTCCGGACAGCCGGGACTATGGCTACACCTTC. This sequence encodes CASSRRPPDSRDYGYTF. The complete variable domain, with remaining parts taken from reference TRBV11-2 and TRBJ1-2, reads EAGVAQSPRYKIIEKRQSVAFWCNPISGHATLYWYQQILGQGPKLLIQFQNNGVVDDSQLPKDRFSAERLKGVDSTLKIQPAKLEDSAVYLCASSRRPPDSRDYGYTFGSGTRLTVV.

As regards this clonotype: A read error may account for a junction end that differs from germline. The rearrangement joins TRBV7-6 to TRBJ2-1, with TRBD2 identical over 7 bases. The CDR3 runs to 12 residues. Per the germline V gene, CDR1 is SGHVS and CDR2 is FNYEAQ. DNA for the CDR3: TGTGCCAGCAGCTTAGGAGGGAGCGGGAAGATCTTC. It encodes CASSLGGSGKIF. Full variable domain (missing parts from reference TRBV7-6 and TRBJ2-1): GAGVSQSPRYKVTKRGQDVALRCDPISGHVSLYWYRQALGQGPEFLTYFNYEAQQDKSGLPNDRFSAERPEGSISTLTIQRTEQRDSAMYRCASSLGGSGKIFGPGTRLTVL.

The table lists this clonotype with a count of one. The chain uses TRBV6-5 and TRBJ1-1; tentative D call: TRBD1 (6 bases). There are 13 residues in the CDR3. Germline V gene lookup returns CDR1 MNHEY and CDR2 SVGAGI. The V end was cut by 0 bases, the J end by 10 bases, with 12 bases between. The CDR3: CASSYSDRGVAFF. The CDR3 DNA sequence: TGTGCCAGCAGTTACTCAGATAGGGGGGTAGCTTTCTTT.

This clonotype was detected only a few times. The chain couples TRBV7-9 to TRBJ2-7, with unresolved D. The CDR3 extends over 11 amino acids. V lost 6 bases, J lost 5 bases, and 8 bases lay in between. Germline values: CDR1 SEHNR, CDR2 FQNEAQ (reference sequence). CDR3 region: CASSPVDEQYF. CDR3 DNA: TGTGCCAGCAGTCCCGTAGACGAGCAGTACTTC.

The chain joins TRBV6-1 to TRBJ2-7; possibly TRBD1 or TRBD2 for D (5 bases each). Germline V gene data show CDR1 as MNHNS and CDR2 as SASEGT. Trimming left V 2 bases short and J 3 bases short, with 11 bases between. The CDR3 has 14 amino acids. The CDR3 DNA follows: TGTGCCAGCAGTGAACGGAAGAGGGGCTACGAGCAGTACGTC. Translation gives CASSERKRGYEQYV.

The table lists this clonotype with a count of one. The chain uses TRBV19 and TRBJ2-1, with 9 bases fitting TRBD2. The CDR3 sequence is 16 residues long. V dropped 1 base and J dropped 2; count of bases not matched to a gene: 3. Germline CDR1 reads LNHDA; CDR2 reads SQIVND (reference sequence). CDR3 protein: CASSIGGGGAYNEQFF. The CDR3 DNA reads as TGTGCCAGTAGTATAGGGGGCGGGGGGGCCTACAATGAGCAGTTCTTC.

The rearrangement uses TRBV15 and TRBJ1-6; the match to TRBD1 covers 9 bases. Losses at the gene ends were 0 bases for V and 10 bases for J; bases not matched to a gene: 13. In germline, CDR1 is LNHNV, CDR2 YYDKDF (reference sequence). The CDR3 has 18 amino acids. The CDR3 DNA reads as TGTGCCACCAGCAGAGATGGCAACACCGGGACAGGGAGCTCACCCCTCCACTTT. This codes for CATSRDGNTGTGSSPLHF.

The V call is TRBV6-2 or TRBV6-3, the J call TRBJ2-3; 7 nucleotides agree with TRBD2. V dropped 1 base and J dropped 0; count of bases not matched to a gene: 1. In germline, CDR1 is MNHEY, CDR2 SVGEGT. This CDR3 has 15 residues. As DNA, the CDR3 is TGTGCCAGCAGTTACTGGCGGGGGAGCACAGATACGCAGTATTTT. The encoded protein is CASSYWRGSTDTQYF.

About this clonotype: Given a much more abundant clone one base away, this may be a read error. The V and J genes are TRBV4-3 and TRBJ1-1; D is ambiguous. Germline CDR1 and CDR2: LGHNA and YSLEER. The CDR3 loop spans 13 amino acids. The CDR3 sequence is CASSPQRNTETFF. The DNA of the CDR3 is TGCGCCAGCAGCCCCCAGAGGAACACTGAAACTTTCTTT.

This chain links TRBV12-3 or TRBV12-4 with TRBJ2-5; weak D call: TRBD2 (5 bases). Between the trimmed V and J ends, which lost 6 bases and 1 base, there was a span of 15 bases. CDR3 length: 15 residues. The CDR3 is CASSPAARGQETQYF. The DNA of the CDR3 is TGTGCCAGCAGCCCAGCGGCCCGGGGCCAAGAGACCCAGTACTTC.

V gene TRBV4-1 combines with J gene TRBJ2-2; 9 bases fit TRBD2. Germline V gene data show CDR1 as MGHRA and CDR2 as YSYEKL. V lost 4 bases to trimming and J lost 6 bases; unmatched junction nucleotides: 6. CDR3 length: 15 residues. The CDR3 DNA reads as TGCGCCAGCAGCCCGGGACTAGCTTTCCCCGGGGAGCTGTTTTTT. It encodes CASSPGLAFPGELFF.

In its sample, this clonotype was seen a few times. V is TRBV13 and J is TRBJ1-1; 8 bases match TRBD1. CDR1 and CDR2 (germline): PRHDT, FYEKMQ (reference sequence). CDR3 length: 15 residues. The ends lost 1 base at V and 10 bases at J; junction bases unmatched: 11. This CDR3 reads CASSLAGQGPRGAFF. CDR3 sequence (DNA): TGTGCCAGCAGCTTAGCAGGACAGGGACCCAGGGGAGCTTTCTTT.

The genes are TRBV4-3 and TRBJ2-1; no reliable D call. Germline V gives CDR1 LGHNA, CDR2 YSLEER. Trimming shortened V by 0 bases and J by 7 bases, and 16 bases separated the two germline ends. This CDR3 is 16 amino acids long. The CDR3 sequence: CASSQDILPPRNEQFF. The CDR3, as DNA: TGCGCCAGCAGCCAAGATATCCTACCTCCTCGGAATGAGCAGTTCTTC.

V usage is TRBV27 and J usage is TRBJ2-5; the match to TRBD1 covers 8 bases. Germline loops: CDR1 MNHEY, CDR2 SMNVEV (reference sequence). The CDR3 is made up of 14 amino acids. V shed 5 bases, J shed 5 bases, and the junction held 7 bases outside the gene matches. The DNA of the CDR3 is TGTGCCAGCAGTCCAAGACAGGGGACGGAGACCCAGTACTTC. Amino acid sequence: CASSPRQGTETQYF.